This TCR beta chain was sequenced for a study of radiation and T cells in renal cell carcinoma. TCRdb keeps only in-frame clones here, not all; method: immunoSEQ multiplex PCR. There are 45,000 or so clones in the sample; about 80% occur only once, and about 33% lies in the top ten. This clone was counted once. Per the germline V gene, CDR1 is SGDLS and CDR2 is YYNGEE. The CDR3 has 17 residues. The V and J ends lost 2 bases and 0 bases, in that order; junction bases with no gene match: 8. Regarding time point: baseline pretreatment blood. The treatment here: 15 Gy SBRT to primary tumor, nephrectomy 4 weeks later. Clear cell pathology was present in this patient's renal cell carcinoma.

This sequence joins TRBV9 and TRBJ2-1; 7 bases match TRBD2. This receptor was taken from a woman aged 70-85 years with renal cell carcinoma. The source was blood, collected from a patient whose treatment included radiotherapy and nephrectomy. The CDR3 reads CASSVSLGTNSYNEQFF. As DNA, the CDR3 is TGTGCCAGCAGCGTCAGTCTCGGGACTAACTCCTACAATGAGCAGTTCTTC. The full variable domain, its missing parts supplied by reference TRBV9 and TRBJ2-1, is DSGVTQTPKHLITATGQRVTLRCSPRSGDLSVYWYQQSLDQGLQFLIQYYNGEERAKGNILERFSAQQFPDLHSELNLSSLELGDSALYFCASSVSLGTNSYNEQFFGPGTRLTVL.